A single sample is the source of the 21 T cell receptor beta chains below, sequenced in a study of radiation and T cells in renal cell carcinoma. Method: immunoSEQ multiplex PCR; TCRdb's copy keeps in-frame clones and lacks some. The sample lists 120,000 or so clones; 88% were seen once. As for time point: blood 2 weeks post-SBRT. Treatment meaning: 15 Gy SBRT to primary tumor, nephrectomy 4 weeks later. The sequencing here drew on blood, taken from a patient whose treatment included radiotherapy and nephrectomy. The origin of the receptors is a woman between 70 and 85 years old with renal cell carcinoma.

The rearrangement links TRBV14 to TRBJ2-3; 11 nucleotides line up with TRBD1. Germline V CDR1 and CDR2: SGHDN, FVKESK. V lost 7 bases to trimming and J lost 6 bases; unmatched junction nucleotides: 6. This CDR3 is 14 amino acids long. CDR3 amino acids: CASTRDRGADTQYF. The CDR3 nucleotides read TGTGCCAGCACCCGGGACAGGGGGGCCGATACGCAGTATTTT.

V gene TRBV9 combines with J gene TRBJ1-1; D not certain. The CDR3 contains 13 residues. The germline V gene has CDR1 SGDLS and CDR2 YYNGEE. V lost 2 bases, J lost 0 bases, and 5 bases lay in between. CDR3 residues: CASSVTLNTEAFF. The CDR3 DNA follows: TGTGCCAGCAGCGTGACCTTGAACACTGAAGCTTTCTTT. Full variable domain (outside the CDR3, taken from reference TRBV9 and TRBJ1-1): DSGVTQTPKHLITATGQRVTLRCSPRSGDLSVYWYQQSLDQGLQFLIQYYNGEERAKGNILERFSAQQFPDLHSELNLSSLELGDSALYFCASSVTLNTEAFFGQGTRLTVV.

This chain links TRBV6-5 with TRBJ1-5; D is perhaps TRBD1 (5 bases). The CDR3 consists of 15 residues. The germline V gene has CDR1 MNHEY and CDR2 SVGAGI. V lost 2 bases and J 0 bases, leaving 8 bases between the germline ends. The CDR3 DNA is TGTGCCAGCAGTTACAGGGGTTATAGCAATCAGCCCCAGCATTTT. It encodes CASSYRGYSNQPQHF.

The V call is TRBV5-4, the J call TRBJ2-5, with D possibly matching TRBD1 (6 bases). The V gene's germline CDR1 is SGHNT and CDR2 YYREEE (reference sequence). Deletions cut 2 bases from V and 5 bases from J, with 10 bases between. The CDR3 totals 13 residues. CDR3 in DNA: TGTGCCAGCAGCTTACAGGGAATGGAGACCCAGTACTTC. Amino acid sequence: CASSLQGMETQYF.

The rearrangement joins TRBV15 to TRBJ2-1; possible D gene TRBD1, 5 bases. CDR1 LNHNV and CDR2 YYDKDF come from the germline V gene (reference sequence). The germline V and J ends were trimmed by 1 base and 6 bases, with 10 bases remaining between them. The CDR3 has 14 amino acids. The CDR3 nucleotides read TGTGCCACCAGCAGAGGAAGGACAACCAATGAGCAGTTCTTC. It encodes CATSRGRTTNEQFF.

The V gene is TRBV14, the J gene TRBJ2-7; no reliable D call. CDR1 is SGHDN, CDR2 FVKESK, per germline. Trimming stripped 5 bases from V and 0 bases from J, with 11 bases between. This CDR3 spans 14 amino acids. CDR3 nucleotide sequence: TGTGCCAGCAGCTCCGACATAAGCTCCTACGAGCAGTACTTC. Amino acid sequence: CASSSDISSYEQYF.

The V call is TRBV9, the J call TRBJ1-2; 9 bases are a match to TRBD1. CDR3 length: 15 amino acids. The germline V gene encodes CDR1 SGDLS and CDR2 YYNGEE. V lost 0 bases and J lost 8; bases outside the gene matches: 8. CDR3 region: CASSVGAGTGIGYTF. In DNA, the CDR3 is TGTGCCAGCAGCGTAGGTGCCGGGACAGGGATCGGCTACACCTTC. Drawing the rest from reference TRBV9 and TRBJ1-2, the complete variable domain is DSGVTQTPKHLITATGQRVTLRCSPRSGDLSVYWYQQSLDQGLQFLIQYYNGEERAKGNILERFSAQQFPDLHSELNLSSLELGDSALYFCASSVGAGTGIGYTFGSGTRLTVV.

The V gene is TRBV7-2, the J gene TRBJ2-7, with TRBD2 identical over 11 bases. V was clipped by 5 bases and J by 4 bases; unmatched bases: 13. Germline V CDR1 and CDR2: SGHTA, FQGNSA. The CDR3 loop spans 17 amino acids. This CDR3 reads CASSRSGGADWVYEQYF. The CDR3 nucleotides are TGTGCCAGCAGCCGTAGCGGGGGGGCAGATTGGGTTTACGAGCAGTACTTC.

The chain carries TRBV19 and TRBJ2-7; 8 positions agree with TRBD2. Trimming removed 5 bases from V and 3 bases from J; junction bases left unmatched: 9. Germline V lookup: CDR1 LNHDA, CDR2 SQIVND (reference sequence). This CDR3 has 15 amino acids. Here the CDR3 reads CASSRRPGLDYEQYF. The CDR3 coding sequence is TGTGCCAGTAGTCGAAGACCGGGACTAGACTACGAGCAGTACTTC.

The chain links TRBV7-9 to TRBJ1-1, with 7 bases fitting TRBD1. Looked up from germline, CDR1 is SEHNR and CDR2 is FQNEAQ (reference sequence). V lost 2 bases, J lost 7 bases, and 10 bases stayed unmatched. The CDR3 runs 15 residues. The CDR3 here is CASSLRAGGFSEAFF. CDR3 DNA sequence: TGTGCCAGCAGCTTACGCGCAGGGGGTTTCAGTGAAGCTTTCTTT.

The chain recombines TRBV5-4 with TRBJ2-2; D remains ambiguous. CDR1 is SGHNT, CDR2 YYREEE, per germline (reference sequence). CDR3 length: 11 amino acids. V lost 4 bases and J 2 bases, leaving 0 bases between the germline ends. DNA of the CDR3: TGTGCCAGCAGCAACACCGGGGAGCTGTTTTTT. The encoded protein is CASSNTGELFF.

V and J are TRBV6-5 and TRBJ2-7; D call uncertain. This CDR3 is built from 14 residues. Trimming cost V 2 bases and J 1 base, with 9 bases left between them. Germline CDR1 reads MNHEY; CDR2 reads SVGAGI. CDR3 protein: CASSYERVSYEQYF. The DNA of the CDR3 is TGTGCCAGCAGTTACGAACGGGTTTCCTACGAGCAGTACTTC.

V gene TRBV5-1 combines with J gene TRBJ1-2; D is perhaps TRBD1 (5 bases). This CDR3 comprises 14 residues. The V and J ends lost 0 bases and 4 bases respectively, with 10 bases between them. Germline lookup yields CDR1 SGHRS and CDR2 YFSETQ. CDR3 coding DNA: TGCGCCAGCAGCTTGGTGGGGGATGGCTATGGCTACACCTTC. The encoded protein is CASSLVGDGYGYTF.

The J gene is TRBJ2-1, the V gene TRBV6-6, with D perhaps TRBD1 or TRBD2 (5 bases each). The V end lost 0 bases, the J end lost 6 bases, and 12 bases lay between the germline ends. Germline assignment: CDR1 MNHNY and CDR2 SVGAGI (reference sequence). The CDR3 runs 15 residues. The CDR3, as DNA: TGTGCCAGCAGTTACTCGAGGGCCGGGACCAATGAGCAGTTCTTC. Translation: CASSYSRAGTNEQFF.

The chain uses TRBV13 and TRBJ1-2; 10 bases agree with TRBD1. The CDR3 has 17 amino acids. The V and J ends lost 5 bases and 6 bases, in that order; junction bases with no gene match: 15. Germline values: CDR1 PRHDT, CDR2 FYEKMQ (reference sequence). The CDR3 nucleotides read TGTGCCAGCAGCCGGGGCTGGACAGGGGGGAGTAGAGATGGCTACACCTTC. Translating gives CASSRGWTGGSRDGYTF.

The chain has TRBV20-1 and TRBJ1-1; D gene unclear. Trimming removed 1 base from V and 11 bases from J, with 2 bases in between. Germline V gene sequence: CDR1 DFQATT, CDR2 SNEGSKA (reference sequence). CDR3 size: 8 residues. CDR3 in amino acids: CSARGAFF. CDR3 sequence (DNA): TGCAGTGCTAGAGGGGCTTTCTTT.

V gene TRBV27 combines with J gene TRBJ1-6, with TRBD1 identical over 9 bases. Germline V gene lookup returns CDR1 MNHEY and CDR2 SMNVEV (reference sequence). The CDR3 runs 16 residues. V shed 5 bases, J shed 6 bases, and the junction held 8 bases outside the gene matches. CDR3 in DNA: TGTGCCAGCAGTCCTGCCGGGACAGGGTCTAATTCACCCCTCCACTTT. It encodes CASSPAGTGSNSPLHF.

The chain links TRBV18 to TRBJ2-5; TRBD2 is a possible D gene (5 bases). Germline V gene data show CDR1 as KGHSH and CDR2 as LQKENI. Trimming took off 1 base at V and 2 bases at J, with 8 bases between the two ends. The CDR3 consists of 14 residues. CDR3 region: CASSPLPGQETQYF. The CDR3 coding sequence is TGTGCCAGCTCACCACTTCCGGGACAAGAGACCCAGTACTTC.

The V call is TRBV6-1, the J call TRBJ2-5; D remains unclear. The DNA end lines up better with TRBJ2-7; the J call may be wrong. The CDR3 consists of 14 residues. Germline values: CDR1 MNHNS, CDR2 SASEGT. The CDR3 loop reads CASSEQRNSYEQYF. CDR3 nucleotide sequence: TGTGCCAGCAGTGAACAACGGAACTCCTACGAGCAGTACTTC.

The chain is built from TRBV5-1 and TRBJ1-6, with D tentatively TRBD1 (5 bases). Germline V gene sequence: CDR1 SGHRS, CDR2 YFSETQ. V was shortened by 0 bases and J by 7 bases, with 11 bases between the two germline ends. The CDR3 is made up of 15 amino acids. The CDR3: CASSLGPGNNSPLHF. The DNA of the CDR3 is TGCGCCAGCAGCTTGGGCCCAGGGAACAATTCACCCCTCCACTTT.

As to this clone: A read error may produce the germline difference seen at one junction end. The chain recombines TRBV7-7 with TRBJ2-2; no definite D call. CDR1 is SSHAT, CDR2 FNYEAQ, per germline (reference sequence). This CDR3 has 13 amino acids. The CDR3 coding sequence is TGTGCTAGCAGCAAAATGTATTCCGGGGAGCTGTTTTTT. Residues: CASSKMYSGELFF.